The sequence of this T cell receptor (beta chain) was determined in a study of blood T cell repertoires in COVID-19. In the study overall: COVID-19 samples from acute and convalescent phases originated in the United States, Italy and Spain. Sample material is recorded as cDNA or gDNA derived from T cells, B-cell-depleted T cells, or PBMCs.

CDR3 size: 13 residues. V lost 5 bases, J lost 6 bases, and 4 bases stayed unmatched. The germline V gene encodes CDR1 GTSNPN and CDR2 SVGIG (reference sequence). As handled by the study authors: For nucleated cells, counts were estimated from reference gene primer amplification. Sequencing used immunoSEQ multiplex PCR; TCRdb keeps in-frame clones, though not all of them. The V and J calls and clone size come from that table; D and trimming were worked out from the DNA. The sample records 76,000 or so clones, approximately 90% being singletons. Sequenced material: peripheral blood. The TCR comes from a man aged 25-40 years with acute or convalescent COVID-19. V gene TRBV30 combines with J gene TRBJ2-2; 9 nucleotides align to TRBD2. The CDR3 loop reads CAWSGLAAGELFF. DNA of the CDR3: TGTGCCTGGTCGGGACTAGCCGCCGGGGAGCTGTTTTTT.